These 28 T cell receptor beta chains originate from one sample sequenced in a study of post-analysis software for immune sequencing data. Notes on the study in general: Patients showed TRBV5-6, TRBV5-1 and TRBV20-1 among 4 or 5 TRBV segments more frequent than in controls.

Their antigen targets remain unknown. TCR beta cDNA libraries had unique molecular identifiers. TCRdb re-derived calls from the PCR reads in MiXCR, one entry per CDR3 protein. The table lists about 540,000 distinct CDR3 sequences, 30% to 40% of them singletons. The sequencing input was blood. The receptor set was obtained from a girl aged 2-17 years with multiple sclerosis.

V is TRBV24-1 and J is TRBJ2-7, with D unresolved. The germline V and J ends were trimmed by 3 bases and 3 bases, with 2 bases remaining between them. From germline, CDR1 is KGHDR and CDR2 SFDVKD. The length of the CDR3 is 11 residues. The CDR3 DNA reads TGTGCCACCAGTGATGGCTACGAGCAGTACTTC. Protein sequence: CATSDGYEQYF.

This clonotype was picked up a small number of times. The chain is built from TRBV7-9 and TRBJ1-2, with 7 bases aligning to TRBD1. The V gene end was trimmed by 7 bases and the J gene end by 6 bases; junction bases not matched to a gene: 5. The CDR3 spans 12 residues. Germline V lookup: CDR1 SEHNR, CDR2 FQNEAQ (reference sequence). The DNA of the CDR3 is TGTGCCAGCACCCTACAGGGGCATGGCTACACCTTC. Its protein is CASTLQGHGYTF. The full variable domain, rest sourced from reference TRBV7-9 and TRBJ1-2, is DTGVSQNPRHKITKRGQNVTFRCDPISEHNRLYWYRQTLGQGPEFLTYFQNEAQLEKSRLLSDRFSAERPKGSFSTLEIQRTEQGDSAMYLCASTLQGHGYTFGSGTRLTVV.

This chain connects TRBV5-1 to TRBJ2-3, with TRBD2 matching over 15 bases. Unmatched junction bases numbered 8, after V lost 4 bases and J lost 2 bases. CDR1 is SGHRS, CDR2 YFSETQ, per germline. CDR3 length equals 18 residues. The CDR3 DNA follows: TGCGCCAGCAGCCGTCCCGGGACTAGCGGGGGGTACACAGATACGCAGTATTTT. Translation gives CASSRPGTSGGYTDTQYF.

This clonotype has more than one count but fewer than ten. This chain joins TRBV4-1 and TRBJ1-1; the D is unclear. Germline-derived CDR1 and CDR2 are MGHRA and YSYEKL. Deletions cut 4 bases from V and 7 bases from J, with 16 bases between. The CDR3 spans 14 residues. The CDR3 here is CASSPNPGVGEAFF. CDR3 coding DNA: TGCGCCAGCAGCCCGAATCCTGGGGTCGGTGAAGCTTTCTTT.

The CDR3 bases are TGCGCCAGCAGTCGCGGGACAGCTAAGATGAACACTGAAGCTTTCTTT. It yields the protein CASSRGTAKMNTEAFF. V gene TRBV5-1 combines with J gene TRBJ1-1; 7 bases match TRBD1. This CDR3 comprises 16 residues. CDR1 SGHRS and CDR2 YFSETQ come from the germline V gene. With V trimmed by 5 bases and J by 0 bases, 10 bases remained unmatched.

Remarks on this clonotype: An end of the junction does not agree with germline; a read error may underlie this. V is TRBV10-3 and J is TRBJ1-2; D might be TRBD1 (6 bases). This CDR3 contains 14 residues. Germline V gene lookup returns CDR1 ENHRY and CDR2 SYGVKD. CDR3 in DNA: TGTGCCATCAGGACCGGGAACCAGGGGTATGACTACACCTTC. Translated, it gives CAIRTGNQGYDYTF.

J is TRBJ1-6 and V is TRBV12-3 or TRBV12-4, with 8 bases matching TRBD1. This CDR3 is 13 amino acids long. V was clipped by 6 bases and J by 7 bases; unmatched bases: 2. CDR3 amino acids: CASSTGGNSPLHF. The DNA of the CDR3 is TGTGCCAGCAGCACAGGGGGGAATTCACCCCTCCACTTT.

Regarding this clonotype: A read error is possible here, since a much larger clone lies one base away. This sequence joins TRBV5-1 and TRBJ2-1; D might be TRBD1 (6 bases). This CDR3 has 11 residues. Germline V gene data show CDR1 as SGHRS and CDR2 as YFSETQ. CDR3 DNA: TGCGTCAGCGGCAGGGGTAATGAGCAGTTCTTC. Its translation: CVSGRGNEQFF.

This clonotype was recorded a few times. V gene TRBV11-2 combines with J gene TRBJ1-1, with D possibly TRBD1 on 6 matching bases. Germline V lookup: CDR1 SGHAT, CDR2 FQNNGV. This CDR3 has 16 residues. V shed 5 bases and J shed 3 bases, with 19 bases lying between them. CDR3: CASSLQLGAGDTEAFF. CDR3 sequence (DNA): TGTGCCAGCAGCCTACAATTGGGGGCAGGCGACACTGAAGCTTTCTTT.

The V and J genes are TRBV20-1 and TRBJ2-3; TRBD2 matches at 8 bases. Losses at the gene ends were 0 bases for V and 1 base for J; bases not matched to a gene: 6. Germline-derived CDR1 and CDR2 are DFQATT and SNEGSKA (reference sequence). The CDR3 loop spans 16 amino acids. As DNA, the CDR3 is TGCAGTGCTAGAGATTGGCGGCGGGGGGGCACAGATACGCAGTATTTT. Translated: CSARDWRRGGTDTQYF.

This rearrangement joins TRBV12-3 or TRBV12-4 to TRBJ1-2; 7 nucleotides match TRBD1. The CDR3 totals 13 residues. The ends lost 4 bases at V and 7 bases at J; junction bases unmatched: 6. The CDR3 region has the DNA TGTGCCAGCAGTTCGTCGACAGGGCGTGGCTACACCTTC. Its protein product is CASSSSTGRGYTF.

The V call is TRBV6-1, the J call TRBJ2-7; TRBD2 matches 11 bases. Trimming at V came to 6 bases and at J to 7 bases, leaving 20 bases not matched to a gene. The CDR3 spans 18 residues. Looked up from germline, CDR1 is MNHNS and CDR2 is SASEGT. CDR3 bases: TGTGCCAGCAGCAAAACTAGCGGGGGAAATCCTTACTCCCCTGAGCAGTACTTC. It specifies CASSKTSGGNPYSPEQYF.

Here the CDR3 DNA reads TGTGCCAGCAGCCCCTACCGGACTGTTGGGTATTCACCCCTCCACTTT. This encodes CASSPYRTVGYSPLHF. This rearrangement joins TRBV3-1 to TRBJ1-6; no reliable D call. The CDR3 has 16 residues. Trimming removed 4 bases from V and 8 bases from J, with 18 bases in between. The germline gives CDR1 LGHDT, CDR2 YNNKEL (reference sequence).

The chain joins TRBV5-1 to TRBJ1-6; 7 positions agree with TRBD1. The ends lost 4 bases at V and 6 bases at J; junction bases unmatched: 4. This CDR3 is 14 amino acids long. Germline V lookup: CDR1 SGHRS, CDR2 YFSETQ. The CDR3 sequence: CASSPGDSNSPLHF. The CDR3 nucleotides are TGCGCCAGCAGCCCCGGGGACAGTAATTCACCCCTCCACTTT.

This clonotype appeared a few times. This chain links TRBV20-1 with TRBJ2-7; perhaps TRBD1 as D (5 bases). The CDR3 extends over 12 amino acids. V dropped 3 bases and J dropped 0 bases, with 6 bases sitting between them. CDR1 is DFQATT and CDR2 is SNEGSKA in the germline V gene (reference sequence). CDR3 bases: TGCAGTGCTAGGACAGCCTCCTACGAGCAGTACTTC. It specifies CSARTASYEQYF.

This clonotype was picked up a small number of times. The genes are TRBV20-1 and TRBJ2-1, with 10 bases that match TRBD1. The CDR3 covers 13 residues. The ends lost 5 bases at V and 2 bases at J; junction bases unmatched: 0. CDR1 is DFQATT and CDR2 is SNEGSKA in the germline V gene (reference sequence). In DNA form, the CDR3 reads TGCAGTGCTGGGACAGGGGCCTACAATGAGCAGTTCTTC. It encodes CSAGTGAYNEQFF.

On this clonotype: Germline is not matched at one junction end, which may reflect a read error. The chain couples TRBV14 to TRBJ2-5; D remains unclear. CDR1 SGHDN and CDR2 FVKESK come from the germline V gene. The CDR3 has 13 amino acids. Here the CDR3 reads CAGSQDLRETQYF. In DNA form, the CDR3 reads TGTGCCGGCAGCCAAGATCTGAGGGAGACCCAGTACTTC.

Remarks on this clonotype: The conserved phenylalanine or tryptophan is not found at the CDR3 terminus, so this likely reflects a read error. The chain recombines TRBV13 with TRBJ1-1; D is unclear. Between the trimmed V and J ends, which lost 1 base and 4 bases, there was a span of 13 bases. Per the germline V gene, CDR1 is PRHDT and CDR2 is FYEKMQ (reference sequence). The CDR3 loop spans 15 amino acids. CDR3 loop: CASSLEAGGGTEAFC. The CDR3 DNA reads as TGTGCCAGCAGCTTAGAGGCGGGCGGAGGCACTGAAGCTTTCTGT.

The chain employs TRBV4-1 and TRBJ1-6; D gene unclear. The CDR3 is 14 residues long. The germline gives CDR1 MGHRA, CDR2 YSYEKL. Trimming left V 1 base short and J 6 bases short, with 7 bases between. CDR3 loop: CASSQVQSNSPLHF. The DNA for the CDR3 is TGCGCCAGCAGCCAAGTCCAGAGTAATTCACCCCTCCACTTT.

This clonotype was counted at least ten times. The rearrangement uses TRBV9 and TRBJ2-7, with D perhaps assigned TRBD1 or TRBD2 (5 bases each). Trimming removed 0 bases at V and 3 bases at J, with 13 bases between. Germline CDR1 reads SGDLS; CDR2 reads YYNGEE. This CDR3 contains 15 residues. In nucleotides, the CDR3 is TGTGCCAGCAGCGTAGAGGGACGATATAACTACGAGCAGTACTTC. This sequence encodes CASSVEGRYNYEQYF.

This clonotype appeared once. The CDR3 nucleotides are TGTGCCAGCAGCTTAGAGAGGCTGTTAGCCAAAAACATTCAGTACTTC. Encoded protein: CASSLERLLAKNIQYF. The V gene is TRBV7-2, the J gene TRBJ2-4, with D unclear. The germline V gene encodes CDR1 SGHTA and CDR2 FQGNSA. The CDR3 has 16 amino acids. Trimming removed 1 base at V and 0 bases at J, with 10 bases between.

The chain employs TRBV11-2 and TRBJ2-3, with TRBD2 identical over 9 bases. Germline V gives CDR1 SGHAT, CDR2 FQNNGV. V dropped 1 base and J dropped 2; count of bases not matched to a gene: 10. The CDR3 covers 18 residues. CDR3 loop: CASSLARPGTSNTDTQYF. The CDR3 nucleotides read TGTGCCAGCAGCTTAGCCCGCCCCGGGACTAGCAACACAGATACGCAGTATTTT.

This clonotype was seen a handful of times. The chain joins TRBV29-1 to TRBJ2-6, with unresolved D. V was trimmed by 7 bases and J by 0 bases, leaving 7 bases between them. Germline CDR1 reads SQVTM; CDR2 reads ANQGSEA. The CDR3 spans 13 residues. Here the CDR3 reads CSALTSGANVLTF. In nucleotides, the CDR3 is TGCAGCGCCTTGACCTCTGGGGCCAACGTCCTGACTTTC.

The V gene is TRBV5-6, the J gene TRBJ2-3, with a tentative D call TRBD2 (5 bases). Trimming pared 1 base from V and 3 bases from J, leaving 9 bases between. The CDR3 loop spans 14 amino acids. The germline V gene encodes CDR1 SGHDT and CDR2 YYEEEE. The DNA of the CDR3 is TGTGCCAGCAGCTTGTATGGGGAGACAGATACGCAGTATTTT. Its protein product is CASSLYGETDTQYF.

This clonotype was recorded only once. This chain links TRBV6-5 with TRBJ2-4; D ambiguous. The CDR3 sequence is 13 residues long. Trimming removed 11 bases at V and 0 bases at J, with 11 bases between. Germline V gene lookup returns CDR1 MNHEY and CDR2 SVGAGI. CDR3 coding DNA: TGTGCCGCCACAGACCTAGCCAAAAACATTCAGTACTTC. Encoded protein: CAATDLAKNIQYF.

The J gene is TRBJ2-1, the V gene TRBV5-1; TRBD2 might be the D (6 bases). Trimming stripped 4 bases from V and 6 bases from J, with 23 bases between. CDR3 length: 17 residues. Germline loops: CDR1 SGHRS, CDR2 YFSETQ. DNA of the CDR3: TGCGCCAGCAGCCCCTTTACCGGGGGAACCTTAAGCAATGAGCAGTTCTTC. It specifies CASSPFTGGTLSNEQFF.

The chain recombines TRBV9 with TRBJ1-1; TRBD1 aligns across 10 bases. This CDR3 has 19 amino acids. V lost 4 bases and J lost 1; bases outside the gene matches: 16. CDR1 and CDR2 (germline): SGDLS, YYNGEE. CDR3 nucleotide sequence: TGTGCCAGCAGCACGACAGGGGGCCTATTACCCTTTTCGAACACTGAAGCTTTCTTT. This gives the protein CASSTTGGLLPFSNTEAFF.

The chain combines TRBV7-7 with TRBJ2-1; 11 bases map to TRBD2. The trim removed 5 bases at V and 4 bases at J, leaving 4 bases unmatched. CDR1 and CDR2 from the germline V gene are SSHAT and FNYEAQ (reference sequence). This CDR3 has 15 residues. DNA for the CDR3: TGTGCCAGCAGCGATAGCGGGGGGGCGTACAATGAGCAGTTCTTC. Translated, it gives CASSDSGGAYNEQFF. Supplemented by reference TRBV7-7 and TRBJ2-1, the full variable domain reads GAGVSQSPRYKVTKRGQDVTLRCDPISSHATLYWYQQALGQGPEFLTYFNYEAQPDKSGLPSDRFSAERPEGSISTLTIQRTEQRDSAMYRCASSDSGGAYNEQFFGPGTRLTVL.